The source of this TCR beta chain is a study of identical twins. Study conclusions and caveats: Abundant cord blood beta clonotypes carried fewer insertions; memory repertoires showed none. Models predicted less out-of-frame TCR alpha sharing in monozygotic twins than was found.

Only a few counts were recorded for this clonotype. No antigen is known for it. V was pared by 1 base and J by 5 bases, with 3 bases of the junction left unmatched. This CDR3 comprises 14 residues. Germline assignment: CDR1 SGHTA and CDR2 FQGNSA. TCRdb independently ran MiXCR on the 5' RACE reads; one entry per CDR3 protein. The sample has under 350,000 distinct CDR3 sequences, 9.5% seen once. The same data also went into a second study, on yellow fever vaccine responses in identical twins.

This TCR was sampled from a woman aged 18-35 years in good health. Material for sequencing was CD8+ T cells sorted from blood. This chain joins TRBV7-2 and TRBJ2-7, with 9 nucleotides matching TRBD2. The CDR3 DNA reads TGTGCCAGCAGCTTAGTAGCGGGAGAGGACGAGCAGTACTTC. This sequence encodes CASSLVAGEDEQYF.